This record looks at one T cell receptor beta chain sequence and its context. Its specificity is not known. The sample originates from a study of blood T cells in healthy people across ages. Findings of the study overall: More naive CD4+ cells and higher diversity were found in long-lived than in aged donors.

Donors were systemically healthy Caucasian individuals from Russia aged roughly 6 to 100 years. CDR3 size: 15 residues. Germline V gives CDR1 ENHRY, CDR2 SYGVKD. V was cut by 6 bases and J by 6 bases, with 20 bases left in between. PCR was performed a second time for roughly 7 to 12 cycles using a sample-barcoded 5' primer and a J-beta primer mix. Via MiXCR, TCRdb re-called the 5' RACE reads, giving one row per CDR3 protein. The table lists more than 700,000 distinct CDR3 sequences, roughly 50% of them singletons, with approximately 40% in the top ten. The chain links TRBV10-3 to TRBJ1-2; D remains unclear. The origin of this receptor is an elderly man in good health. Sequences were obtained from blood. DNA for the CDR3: TGTGCCATCAGCCTCGGAGACGGGTCCGGTGATGGCTACACCTTC. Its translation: CAISLGDGSGDGYTF.